The sample holds a few counts of the clone carrying this T cell receptor beta chain. As yet, its antigen is unknown. Per the germline V gene, CDR1 is GTSNPN and CDR2 is SVGIG (reference sequence). The ends were cut back, 7 bases at V and 1 base at J, with 14 bases in the middle. The CDR3 covers 14 residues. Each clinical donor contributed on average roughly 92,000 T cells from unsorted cryopreserved PBMC. Data came from immunoSEQ multiplex PCR; TCRdb stores just in-frame clones and leaves some out. The sample contains over 40,000 clones, around 96% of which appear only once. This sample stems from a study of T cells in tuberculosis. Study at large: In South Africa, adults with active tuberculosis were compared with IGRA-negative and latently infected IGRA-positive adolescents.

Study observations and caveats: GEM motif frequencies gave around 67% accuracy; the GMM repertoire gave almost 90%. Active tuberculosis patients had shorter CDR3-alpha; the beta difference was nonsignificant.

Sequencing was done on a sample of PBMCs. This TCR came from a donor between 10 and 35 years old with latent tuberculosis or without tuberculosis infection. V gene TRBV30 combines with J gene TRBJ1-5, with TRBD1 as a possible D gene (6 bases). CDR3 DNA sequence: TGTGCCTCCACAGGGCGGACAAGCAATCAGCCCCAGCATTTT. Protein: CASTGRTSNQPQHF.